The present TCR beta chain was sequenced within a study of CD4 T cells in relation to SARS-CoV-2 and coronaviruses. In regard to this clone: Its antigen is as yet unknown.

Produced via immunoSEQ multiplex PCR; TCRdb's table is partial and in-frame only. The sample has roughly 30,000 clones; over 60% are singletons. Cryopreserved PBMCs were CD4-enriched, then split into naive and memory cells. V was trimmed by 8 bases and J by 3 bases, leaving 8 bases between them. The CDR3 contains 11 residues. Germline values: CDR1 MNHEY, CDR2 SMNVEV (reference sequence). This sequence originates from an adult with COVID-19. The chain combines TRBV27 with TRBJ2-7; TRBD1 is a possible D gene (6 bases). What was sequenced was memory CD4+ T cells from PBMCs, cultured in vitro. The DNA for the CDR3 is TGTGCCAGCGGGGGCGACTACGAGCAGTACTTC. Translation gives CASGGDYEQYF.